The 22 T cell receptor beta chains reported below all come from one sample, sequenced in a study of long-term antiretroviral therapy in people with HIV. A v3.0 immunoSEQ assay was performed at survey level. Sequencing was performed with immunoSEQ multiplex PCR; in TCRdb, only in-frame clones are kept and a portion is missing. The sample includes 20,000 to 30,000 clones, roughly 87% of them seen just once. Sequencing was performed on unsorted PBMCs, taken 1.1 years before starting antiretroviral therapy. These receptors originate from a woman in her 30s with HIV.

This clone was counted only a few times. CDR3 sequence reads: CASTQRYGSNQPQHF. The CDR3 coding sequence is TGTGCCAGCACCCAGAGATACGGTAGCAATCAGCCCCAGCATTTT. The chain has TRBV27 and TRBJ1-5; D is ambiguous. Germline CDR1 is MNHEY and CDR2 is SMNVEV (reference sequence). Between the trimmed V and J ends, which lost 7 bases and 0 bases, there was a span of 13 bases. This CDR3 region has 15 residues.

The chain joins TRBV6-1 to TRBJ2-7, with a tentative D call TRBD1 (6 bases). The CDR3 spans 10 residues. The germline V gene has CDR1 MNHNS and CDR2 SASEGT. CDR3 residues: CASSNRELHV. CDR3 DNA: TGTGCCAGCAGTAACAGGGAACTGCACGTC.

This chain uses TRBV7-2 with TRBJ2-2, with unresolved D. This CDR3 is 13 amino acids long. The germline gives CDR1 SGHTA, CDR2 FQGNSA. V shed 1 base and J shed 4 bases, with 4 bases lying between them. The DNA of the CDR3 is TGTGCCAGCAGCTTAGTAGCCACCGGGGAGCTGTTTTTT. Its protein product is CASSLVATGELFF.

This clone came up a few times. V and J are TRBV29-1 and TRBJ1-2; 8 nucleotides align to TRBD1. The CDR3 length is 12 residues. Germline values: CDR1 SQVTM, CDR2 ANQGSEA. V gave up 6 bases and J gave up 8 bases; unmatched junction bases: 8. CDR3 in amino acids: CSVRTGSSGYTF. The CDR3 region has the DNA TGCAGCGTGAGGACAGGGTCTTCAGGCTACACCTTC. The whole variable domain, filled in from reference TRBV29-1 and TRBJ1-2, reads SAVISQKPSRDICQRGTSLTIQCQVDSQVTMMFWYRQQPGQSLTLIATANQGSEATYESGFVIDKFPISRPNLTFSTLTVSNMSPEDSSIYLCSVRTGSSGYTFGSGTRLTVV.

This clone is a singleton in its sample. The J gene is TRBJ2-3, the V gene TRBV6-5; the match to TRBD2 covers 8 bases. The length of the CDR3 is 15 residues. After removal of 6 bases from V and 6 bases from J, the junction contained 11 bases not matched to a gene. CDR1 is MNHEY, CDR2 SVGAGI, per germline. As DNA, the CDR3 is TGTGCCAGCAGCCGGGGGGGCCCGCGGACGGATACGCAGTATTTT. Encoded protein: CASSRGGPRTDTQYF.

J is TRBJ1-1 and V is TRBV29-1, with D hard to call. CDR3 length: 10 residues. Per the germline V gene, CDR1 is SQVTM and CDR2 is ANQGSEA. V lost 4 bases, J lost 8 bases, and 8 bases lay in between. CDR3 DNA sequence: TGCAGCGTTGGGTGGAGGGAAGCTTTCTTT. Translating it yields CSVGWREAFF.

The rearrangement uses TRBV2 and TRBJ1-3; D is unresolved. There are 10 residues in the CDR3. CDR1 and CDR2 (germline): SNHLY, FYNNEI. V was cut by 3 bases and J by 9 bases, with 3 bases left in between. CDR3 coding DNA: TGTGCCAGCAGTGAGGGCACCATATATTTT. Translating it yields CASSEGTIYF.

This clone was seen once. The chain employs TRBV7-9 and TRBJ1-4; D gene uncertain. The germline V gene has CDR1 SEHNR and CDR2 FQNEAQ (reference sequence). CDR3 length: 13 amino acids. V was shortened by 2 bases and J by 8 bases, with 9 bases between the two germline ends. The CDR3 here is CASSLIEIEKLFF. The CDR3 DNA is TGTGCCAGCAGCTTAATAGAGATCGAAAAACTGTTTTTT.

Here the CDR3 DNA reads TGTGCCAGCACCACTGAGGGACTAGCGGGTTTCACAGATACGCAGTATTTT. Translation: CASTTEGLAGFTDTQYF. The rearrangement uses TRBV11-2 and TRBJ2-3; 12 nucleotides agree with TRBD2. Trimming at V came to 7 bases and at J to 2 bases, leaving 10 bases not matched to a gene. Germline assignment: CDR1 SGHAT and CDR2 FQNNGV. The CDR3 runs 17 residues. Variable domain in full (rest from reference TRBV11-2 and TRBJ2-3): EAGVAQSPRYKIIEKRQSVAFWCNPISGHATLYWYQQILGQGPKLLIQFQNNGVVDDSQLPKDRFSAERLKGVDSTLKIQPAKLEDSAVYLCASTTEGLAGFTDTQYFGPGTRLTVL.

Only one count was recorded for this clone. The V and J genes are TRBV15 and TRBJ1-2; D unresolved. Germline V lookup: CDR1 LNHNV, CDR2 YYDKDF (reference sequence). This CDR3 contains 12 residues. V gave up 4 bases and J gave up 8 bases, with 11 bases separating them. CDR3 in DNA: TGTGCCACCAGCACGGGGTCTCGGGGCTACACCTTC. It translates to CATSTGSRGYTF. The full variable domain, completed using reference TRBV15 and TRBJ1-2, is DAMVIQNPRYQVTQFGKPVTLSCSQTLNHNVMYWYQQKSSQAPKLLFHYYDKDFNNEADTPDNFQSRRPNTSFCFLDIRSPGLGDTAMYLCATSTGSRGYTFGSGTRLTVV.

The V call is TRBV7-3, the J call TRBJ2-3; 7 nucleotides agree with TRBD2. From germline, CDR1 is SGHTA and CDR2 FQGTGA. With 5 bases clipped from V and 4 bases from J, the junction kept 6 bases outside the gene matches. The CDR3 sequence is 14 residues long. The CDR3 nucleotides are TGTGCCAGCAGCATCGGTGGGGGGGCAGATACGCAGTATTTT. Protein product: CASSIGGGADTQYF. The complete variable domain, with remaining parts taken from reference TRBV7-3 and TRBJ2-3, reads GAGVSQTPSNKVTEKGKYVELRCDPISGHTALYWYRQSLGQGPEFLIYFQGTGAADDSGLPNDRFFAVRPEGSVSTLKIQRTERGDSAVYLCASSIGGGADTQYFGPGTRLTVL.

The chain combines TRBV5-5 with TRBJ1-2; D gene unclear. This CDR3 spans 15 amino acids. CDR1 and CDR2 (germline): SGHKS, YYEKEE (reference sequence). V lost 2 bases and J 8 bases, leaving 19 bases between the germline ends. This CDR3 is CASSFFYSSKDGYTF. DNA of the CDR3: TGTGCCAGCAGCTTTTTTTACTCGTCAAAGGACGGCTACACCTTC.

This rearrangement joins TRBV18 to TRBJ2-3; D perhaps matches TRBD2 (5 bases). V lost 3 bases and J lost 9, with 13 bases in between. Germline V lookup: CDR1 KGHSH, CDR2 LQKENI. This CDR3 contains 13 residues. This CDR3 reads CASSPEGGQTQYF. DNA for the CDR3: TGTGCCAGCTCACCCGAGGGTGGCCAGACGCAGTATTTT. Based on the CDR3 plus reference TRBV18 and TRBJ2-3, the full variable domain is NAGVMQNPRHLVRRRGQEARLRCSPMKGHSHVYWYRQLPEEGLKFMVYLQKENIIDESGMPKERFSAEFPKEGPSILRIQQVVRGDSAAYFCASSPEGGQTQYFGPGTRLTVL.

This chain connects TRBV6-4 to TRBJ2-1; a weak D match, TRBD1 (6 bases). CDR1 and CDR2 (germline): MRHNA, SNTAGT. CDR3 length equals 17 residues. V was pared by 3 bases and J by 6 bases, with 21 bases between. For the CDR3, the DNA is TGTGCCAGCAGTGAGGGCGCGGTATGGCTGGGGGCCAATGAGCAGTTCTTC. It is translated as CASSEGAVWLGANEQFF.

This clone has a single count. The rearrangement uses TRBV5-1 and TRBJ2-5, with D maybe TRBD1 (6 bases). Between the trimmed V and J ends, which lost 4 bases and 4 bases, there was a span of 17 bases. Looked up from germline, CDR1 is SGHRS and CDR2 is YFSETQ. This CDR3 is built from 15 residues. The CDR3 DNA is TGCGCCAGCAGCCAGGGGTCGCCGAAATCAGAGACCCAGTACTTC. Its translation is CASSQGSPKSETQYF.

The chain couples TRBV10-2 to TRBJ2-7; 8 bases fit TRBD2. Germline CDR1 reads WSHSY; CDR2 reads SAAADI. The CDR3 has 12 amino acids. Germline trimming cut 6 bases from V and 6 bases from J; bases unmatched to any gene: 4. CDR3 in amino acids: CASSGGVTEQYF. In DNA, the CDR3 is TGCGCCAGCAGCGGGGGGGTGACCGAGCAGTACTTC.

CDR3 DNA sequence: TGTGCCACCAGCAGAGGCCGAGGCTATGGCTACACCTTC. Translated, it gives CATSRGRGYGYTF. V is TRBV15 and J is TRBJ1-2; no reliable D call. The V gene's germline CDR1 is LNHNV and CDR2 YYDKDF (reference sequence). The CDR3 runs to 13 residues. V lost 1 base to trimming and J lost 4 bases, with 7 bases between them.

The chain has TRBV14 and TRBJ1-1, with D possibly TRBD1 on 5 matching bases. Germline loops: CDR1 SGHDN, CDR2 FVKESK. V was trimmed by 3 bases and J by 2 bases, leaving 10 bases between them. This CDR3 is 14 amino acids long. In DNA form, the CDR3 reads TGTGCCAGCAGCCATGCGGGACTTAACACTGAAGCTTTCTTT. This gives the protein CASSHAGLNTEAFF.

J is TRBJ2-5 and V is TRBV18, with 7 bases aligning to TRBD1. The V gene's germline CDR1 is KGHSH and CDR2 LQKENI. CDR3 length: 16 amino acids. Trimming at V came to 1 base and at J to 4 bases, leaving 9 bases not matched to a gene. CDR3 sequence reads: CASSPQTGVRAETQYF. The CDR3 DNA sequence: TGTGCCAGCTCACCACAAACAGGGGTCCGGGCAGAGACCCAGTACTTC.

The genes are TRBV5-5 and TRBJ1-1; the D is unclear. The V and J ends lost 2 bases and 6 bases respectively, with 8 bases between them. This CDR3 spans 12 amino acids. Germline CDR1 reads SGHKS; CDR2 reads YYEKEE (reference sequence). CDR3 DNA sequence: TGTGCCAGCAGCTTAAATACCCCTGAAGCTTTCTTT. As protein: CASSLNTPEAFF.

The V and J genes are TRBV5-4 and TRBJ2-3, with 7 bases that match TRBD2. The ends lost 4 bases at V and 14 bases at J; junction bases unmatched: 10. This CDR3 region has 12 residues. Germline V gene lookup returns CDR1 SGHNT and CDR2 YYREEE (reference sequence). DNA for the CDR3: TGTGCCAGCAGCCGGAGCGGGGTCTCGGGGTATTTT. Translating it yields CASSRSGVSGYF.

The chain couples TRBV5-1 to TRBJ1-6; D might be TRBD1 (5 bases). The CDR3 is 14 residues long. Germline V gives CDR1 SGHRS, CDR2 YFSETQ. V lost 1 base, J lost 6 bases, and 8 bases lay in between. CDR3 residues: CASSLSGRNSPLHF. The DNA for the CDR3 is TGCGCCAGCAGCTTGTCAGGGCGTAATTCACCCCTCCACTTT.